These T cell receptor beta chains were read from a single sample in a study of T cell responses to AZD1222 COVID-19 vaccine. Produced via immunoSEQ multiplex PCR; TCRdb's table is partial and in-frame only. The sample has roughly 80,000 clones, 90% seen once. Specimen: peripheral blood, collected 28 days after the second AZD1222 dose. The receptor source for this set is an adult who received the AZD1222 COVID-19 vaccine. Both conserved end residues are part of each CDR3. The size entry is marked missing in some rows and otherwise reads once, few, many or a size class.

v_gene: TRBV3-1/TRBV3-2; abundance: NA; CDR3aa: CASSQVGTEVYGYTF
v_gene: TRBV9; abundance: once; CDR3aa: CASSPRVWRNTEAFF
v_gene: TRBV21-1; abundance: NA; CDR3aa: CASSPDRGMSYEQYF
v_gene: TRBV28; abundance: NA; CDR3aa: CASRKQGQGFGYTF
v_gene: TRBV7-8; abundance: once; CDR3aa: CASSLPWAKQYF
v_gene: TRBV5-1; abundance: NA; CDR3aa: CASSLEGLPQETQYF
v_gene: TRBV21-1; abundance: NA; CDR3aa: CASSKGGAGDASEQYF
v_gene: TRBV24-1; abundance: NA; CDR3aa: CATSEAQDSRNQPQHF
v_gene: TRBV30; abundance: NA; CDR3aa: CAWSGGAGEAFF
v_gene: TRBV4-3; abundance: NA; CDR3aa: CASSQEGLAGGYSTDTQYF
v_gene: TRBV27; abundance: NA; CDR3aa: CASSFGSSGNTIYF
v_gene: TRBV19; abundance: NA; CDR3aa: CASSLGLAGGNTQYF
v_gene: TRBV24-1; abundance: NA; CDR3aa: CATSDPFGAGATF
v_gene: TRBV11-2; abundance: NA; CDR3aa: CASSVTGGRVTGELFF
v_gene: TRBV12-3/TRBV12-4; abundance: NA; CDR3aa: CASSFTGQRIF
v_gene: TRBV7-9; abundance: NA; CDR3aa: CASSQTSGGVLDTQYF
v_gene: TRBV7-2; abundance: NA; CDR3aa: CASSLSGDTQYF
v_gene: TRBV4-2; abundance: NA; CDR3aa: CASSQRGLGDQPQHF
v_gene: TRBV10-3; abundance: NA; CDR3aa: CAISESRGWNQPQHF
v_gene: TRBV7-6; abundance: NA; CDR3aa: CASSPNSGTGKTEAFF
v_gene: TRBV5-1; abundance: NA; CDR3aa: CASSAGLRQAATEAFF
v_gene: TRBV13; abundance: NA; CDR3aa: CASSLSSGGETQYF
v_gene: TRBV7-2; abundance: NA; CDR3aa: CASSLDRVWGQETQYF
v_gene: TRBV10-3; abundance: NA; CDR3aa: CAISDWVNTEAFF
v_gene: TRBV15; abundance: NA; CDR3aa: CATSTGPMYGYTF
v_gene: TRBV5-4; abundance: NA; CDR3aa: CASCAPQHSQETQYF
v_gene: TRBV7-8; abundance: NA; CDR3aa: CASSFGVGTDTQYF
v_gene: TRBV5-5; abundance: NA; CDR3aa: CASSLGRPTGDFNEQFF
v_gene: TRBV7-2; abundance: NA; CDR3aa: CASSLGGSGQPQHF
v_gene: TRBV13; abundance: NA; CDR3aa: CASSPQLSAGELFF
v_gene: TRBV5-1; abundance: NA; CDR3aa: CASRPGTGLVGEKLFF
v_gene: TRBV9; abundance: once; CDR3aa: CASSTSGRANTEAFF
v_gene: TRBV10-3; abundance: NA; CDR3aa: CAISDRGNEQFF
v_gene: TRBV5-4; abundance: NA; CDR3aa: CASSYQRGGPETQYF
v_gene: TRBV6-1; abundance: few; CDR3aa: CASSEARKSGYTF
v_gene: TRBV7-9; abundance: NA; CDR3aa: CASGRTEDNSPLHF
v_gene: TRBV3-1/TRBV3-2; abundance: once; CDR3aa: CASSHSGNSNQPQHF